Listed below are T cell receptor beta chains from one sample, sequenced in a study of shared clonotypes between healthy human individuals. Repertoires were generated with immunoSEQ multiplex PCR, while TCRdb's copy carries only in-frame clones and drops some. Of millions of clones listed, more than 85% are singletons. Material for sequencing was naive CD8+ T cells from PBMCs. The receptors shown here come from a man aged 18 to 35 in good health. Some clones in this sample may be carry-over from other donors' samples. Each CDR3 is given with its conserved first and last residue. Fields, in order: clone size, D gene, V gene, J gene, CDR3 DNA, CDR3 protein. The D gene is left open where the match is weak. Only some rows state a clone size, as once, few, many or a class for expanded clones.

clone size: once; D gene: .; V gene: TRBV27; J gene: TRBJ2-7; CDR3 DNA: TGTGCCAGCAGTTTCGGCCGAGGGTGGTACGAGCAGTACTTC; CDR3 protein: CASSFGRGWYEQYF
clone size: .; D gene: TRBD1; V gene: TRBV27; J gene: TRBJ1-2; CDR3 DNA: TGTGCCAGCAGGCGCGCCGGGACAGGGGGCGAATTACTTGGCTACACCTTC; CDR3 protein: CASRRAGTGGELLGYTF
clone size: .; D gene: .; V gene: TRBV4-1; J gene: TRBJ1-5; CDR3 DNA: TGCGCCAGCAGCCAATCCGGGGTCGGTTCCAATCAGCCCCAGCATTTT; CDR3 protein: CASSQSGVGSNQPQHF
clone size: .; D gene: .; V gene: TRBV4-3; J gene: TRBJ1-3; CDR3 DNA: TGCGCCAGCAGTCCCGGGGGATCTGGAAACACCATATATTTT; CDR3 protein: CASSPGGSGNTIYF
clone size: .; D gene: .; V gene: TRBV7-9; J gene: TRBJ2-7; CDR3 DNA: TGTGCCAGCAGCTTAGCGGGCCTTAAAGGCGAGCAGTACTTC; CDR3 protein: CASSLAGLKGEQYF
clone size: .; D gene: .; V gene: TRBV7-9; J gene: TRBJ2-2; CDR3 DNA: TGTGCCAGCAGCGCACCCCTACCGGCGAACACCGGGGAGCTGTTTTTT; CDR3 protein: CASSAPLPANTGELFF
clone size: once; D gene: TRBD2; V gene: TRBV27; J gene: TRBJ2-7; CDR3 DNA: TGTGCCAGCAGTTTATGGGGGGGCGAGCAGTACTTC; CDR3 protein: CASSLWGGEQYF
clone size: .; D gene: .; V gene: TRBV2; J gene: TRBJ2-7; CDR3 DNA: TGTGCCAGCAGTGAAAAGGGGTACGAGCAGTACTTC; CDR3 protein: CASSEKGYEQYF
clone size: .; D gene: .; V gene: TRBV13; J gene: TRBJ1-2; CDR3 DNA: TGTGCCAGCAGCTTAGGCCTTAATGAAAACTATGGCTACACCTTC; CDR3 protein: CASSLGLNENYGYTF
clone size: .; D gene: .; V gene: TRBV6-5; J gene: TRBJ2-3; CDR3 DNA: TGTGCCAGCAGTTCCTGGACGGGATTGGTAGATACGCAGTATTTT; CDR3 protein: CASSSWTGLVDTQYF
clone size: .; D gene: .; V gene: TRBV10-3; J gene: TRBJ2-6; CDR3 DNA: TGTGCCATCAGTGAGTCATCCATTGAGAGCTCTGGGGCCAACGTCCTGACTTTC; CDR3 protein: CAISESSIESSGANVLTF
clone size: .; D gene: TRBD2; V gene: TRBV6-1; J gene: TRBJ2-1; CDR3 DNA: TGTGCCAGCAGACCACTAGCGGGGGACAATGAGCAGTTCTTC; CDR3 protein: CASRPLAGDNEQFF
clone size: .; D gene: .; V gene: TRBV18; J gene: TRBJ2-1; CDR3 DNA: TGTGCCAGCTCCACCACAGCCGTAGGGCGATACAATGAGCAGTTCTTC; CDR3 protein: CASSTTAVGRYNEQFF
clone size: .; D gene: .; V gene: TRBV6-1; J gene: TRBJ1-2; CDR3 DNA: TGTGCCAGCAGTGACGAGATTCACCAGGGTGTAGGTGGCTACACCTTC; CDR3 protein: CASSDEIHQGVGGYTF
clone size: .; D gene: .; V gene: TRBV7-9; J gene: TRBJ2-7; CDR3 DNA: TGTGCCAGCAGCTTAGCGTACATCTCGGGGGGCACCTACGAGCAGTACTTC; CDR3 protein: CASSLAYISGGTYEQYF
clone size: .; D gene: .; V gene: TRBV28; J gene: TRBJ1-5; CDR3 DNA: TGTGCCAGCAGGGGGGGTAATCAGCCCCAGCATTTT; CDR3 protein: CASRGGNQPQHF
clone size: .; D gene: .; V gene: TRBV5-5; J gene: TRBJ1-2; CDR3 DNA: TGTGCCAGCAGCTTGACCAGCTATAGCAACTATGGCTACACCTTC; CDR3 protein: CASSLTSYSNYGYTF
clone size: .; D gene: .; V gene: TRBV27; J gene: TRBJ2-3; CDR3 DNA: TGTGCCAGCAGCCCCGGGACAGATACGCAGTATTTT; CDR3 protein: CASSPGTDTQYF
clone size: .; D gene: .; V gene: TRBV6-5; J gene: TRBJ2-1; CDR3 DNA: TGTGCCAGCAGTTACCGGTGGCAGGATGATGAGCAGTTCTTC; CDR3 protein: CASSYRWQDDEQFF
clone size: .; D gene: TRBD1; V gene: TRBV30; J gene: TRBJ2-7; CDR3 DNA: TGTGCCTGGACCCGAAAGGGACAGGCGAGAGAGCAGTACTTC; CDR3 protein: CAWTRKGQAREQYF
clone size: .; D gene: TRBD1; V gene: TRBV7-3; J gene: TRBJ2-1; CDR3 DNA: TGTGCCAGCAGCTGGATTGGGGGACAGGGCTCCAATGAGCAGTTCTTC; CDR3 protein: CASSWIGGQGSNEQFF
clone size: once; D gene: TRBD2; V gene: TRBV5-6; J gene: TRBJ2-7; CDR3 DNA: TGTGCCAGCAGCGTAGGACTAGCGGGAAGCTCCTACGAGCAGTACTTC; CDR3 protein: CASSVGLAGSSYEQYF
clone size: .; D gene: TRBD2; V gene: TRBV28; J gene: TRBJ2-7; CDR3 DNA: TGTGCCAGCAGTTTGGTCGGGAGGGACGAGCAGTACTTC; CDR3 protein: CASSLVGRDEQYF
clone size: .; D gene: TRBD2; V gene: TRBV28; J gene: TRBJ2-7; CDR3 DNA: TGTGCCAGCAGTCTTAAAGCGGGAGGGTACGAGCAGTACTTC; CDR3 protein: CASSLKAGGYEQYF
clone size: .; D gene: .; V gene: TRBV15; J gene: TRBJ2-7; CDR3 DNA: TGTGCCACCAGCTCCCGAGTTGGGGGGTTCGAGCAGTACTTC; CDR3 protein: CATSSRVGGFEQYF
clone size: .; D gene: .; V gene: TRBV27; J gene: TRBJ2-7; CDR3 DNA: TGTGCCAGCAGTTCCAGACAGGGACTCTACGAGCAGTACTTC; CDR3 protein: CASSSRQGLYEQYF
clone size: .; D gene: .; V gene: TRBV6-4; J gene: TRBJ2-1; CDR3 DNA: TGTGCCAGCAGTGACTCGCGGAATGAGCAGTTCTTC; CDR3 protein: CASSDSRNEQFF
clone size: few; D gene: .; V gene: TRBV11-2; J gene: TRBJ2-2; CDR3 DNA: TGTGCCAGCAGCTTAGTTGGGCCATTTTCGGAGCTGTTTTTT; CDR3 protein: CASSLVGPFSELFF
clone size: .; D gene: .; V gene: TRBV9; J gene: TRBJ1-4; CDR3 DNA: TGTGCCAGCAGCGTAAAAGGAGCAGGCACTAATGAAAAACTGTTTTTT; CDR3 protein: CASSVKGAGTNEKLFF
clone size: .; D gene: TRBD1; V gene: TRBV7-9; J gene: TRBJ2-7; CDR3 DNA: TGTGCCAGCAGCGCCCCAGGGGGCGTGAGCCACGAGCAGTACTTC; CDR3 protein: CASSAPGGVSHEQYF
clone size: .; D gene: .; V gene: TRBV10-3; J gene: TRBJ1-2; CDR3 DNA: TGTGCCATCAGTGAGAGCGGGTATGGCTACACCTTC; CDR3 protein: CAISESGYGYTF
clone size: .; D gene: .; V gene: TRBV4-2; J gene: TRBJ2-1; CDR3 DNA: TGTGCCAGCAGTCCGGGGGCAGCTCTCAATGAGCAGTTCTTC; CDR3 protein: CASSPGAALNEQFF
clone size: .; D gene: TRBD2; V gene: TRBV7-2; J gene: TRBJ2-7; CDR3 DNA: TGTGCCAGCAGCTTAGGGCAGCGGGAGGCTGGCGAGCAGTACTTC; CDR3 protein: CASSLGQREAGEQYF
clone size: .; D gene: .; V gene: TRBV7-3; J gene: TRBJ2-1; CDR3 DNA: TGTGCCAGCAGCTCCCCCCTGGGGGATGAGCAGTTCTTC; CDR3 protein: CASSSPLGDEQFF
clone size: .; D gene: TRBD2; V gene: TRBV2; J gene: TRBJ2-1; CDR3 DNA: TGTGCCAGCAGTGAAGCCACTAGCGGGGGATACAATGAGCAGTTCTTC; CDR3 protein: CASSEATSGGYNEQFF
clone size: .; D gene: .; V gene: TRBV27; J gene: TRBJ1-5; CDR3 DNA: TGTGCCAGCAGTCTTCGTGCACCGGGACAGCCCCAGCATTTT; CDR3 protein: CASSLRAPGQPQHF
clone size: .; D gene: TRBD1; V gene: TRBV5-4; J gene: TRBJ2-7; CDR3 DNA: TGTGCCAGCAGCTTGGGCCGGACAGGAAGTGCCCTCGAGCAGTACTTC; CDR3 protein: CASSLGRTGSALEQYF
clone size: .; D gene: .; V gene: TRBV5-1; J gene: TRBJ2-2; CDR3 DNA: TGCGCCAGCAGAGGGGCGAACACCGGGGAGCTGTTTTTT; CDR3 protein: CASRGANTGELFF
clone size: .; D gene: .; V gene: TRBV4-3; J gene: TRBJ1-2; CDR3 DNA: TGCGCCAGCAGCCAAGGGACAGCGAACGTGGGCTACACCTTC; CDR3 protein: CASSQGTANVGYTF
clone size: .; D gene: TRBD1; V gene: TRBV27; J gene: TRBJ2-7; CDR3 DNA: TGTGCCAGCAGTCCCCAACCTGACAGGGGTGCCTACGAGCAGTACTTC; CDR3 protein: CASSPQPDRGAYEQYF
clone size: .; D gene: TRBD2; V gene: TRBV7-9; J gene: TRBJ2-7; CDR3 DNA: TGTGCCAGCAGCCGGACTAGCGGGAGTGACGAGCAGTACTTC; CDR3 protein: CASSRTSGSDEQYF
clone size: once; D gene: TRBD1; V gene: TRBV7-8; J gene: TRBJ1-2; CDR3 DNA: TGTGCCAGCAGCTTACCAGGACAGGGGGCGCTTGGCTATGGCTACACCTTC; CDR3 protein: CASSLPGQGALGYGYTF
clone size: .; D gene: TRBD1; V gene: TRBV7-9; J gene: TRBJ2-3; CDR3 DNA: TGTGCCAGCAGCGGGAGGACAGGGGGCCCAGATACGCAGTATTTT; CDR3 protein: CASSGRTGGPDTQYF
clone size: .; D gene: .; V gene: TRBV10-3; J gene: TRBJ2-1; CDR3 DNA: TGTGCCATCAGGGGGGTACTAGCCCAAGGGGATGAGCAGTTCTTC; CDR3 protein: CAIRGVLAQGDEQFF
clone size: .; D gene: .; V gene: TRBV7-3; J gene: TRBJ2-6; CDR3 DNA: TGTGCCAGCAGCTTAACGAGGCGGGGACGGGCCAACGTCCTGACTTTC; CDR3 protein: CASSLTRRGRANVLTF
clone size: .; D gene: .; V gene: TRBV28; J gene: TRBJ1-2; CDR3 DNA: TGTGCCAGCAGTTTATTCCTGGTTCATGGCTACACCTTC; CDR3 protein: CASSLFLVHGYTF
clone size: .; D gene: TRBD2; V gene: TRBV7-9; J gene: TRBJ2-2; CDR3 DNA: TGTGCCAGCAGCTCCGCCGGGGGGGGCAACACCGGGGAGCTGTTTTTT; CDR3 protein: CASSSAGGGNTGELFF
clone size: .; D gene: .; V gene: TRBV5-4; J gene: TRBJ2-1; CDR3 DNA: TGTGCCAGCAGCTTGGATGCTTCCGGGTGGTTCTTC; CDR3 protein: CASSLDASGWFF
clone size: .; D gene: TRBD1; V gene: TRBV19; J gene: TRBJ2-7; CDR3 DNA: TGTGCCAGTAGCCCGGGACAGGGGCCCTACGAGCAGTACTTC; CDR3 protein: CASSPGQGPYEQYF
clone size: .; D gene: TRBD2; V gene: TRBV4-3; J gene: TRBJ2-2; CDR3 DNA: TGCGCCAGCAGCCAAGGGATTTCTTCTAGCGGTTGGGCCGGGGAGCTGTTTTTT; CDR3 protein: CASSQGISSSGWAGELFF
clone size: .; D gene: .; V gene: TRBV5-6; J gene: TRBJ1-3; CDR3 DNA: TGTGCCAGCAGCTTGGCCGGGACGTCGAACACCATATATTTT; CDR3 protein: CASSLAGTSNTIYF
clone size: .; D gene: .; V gene: TRBV27; J gene: TRBJ2-5; CDR3 DNA: TGTGCCAGCAGTTCCCTCCTCCAAGAGACCCAGTACTTC; CDR3 protein: CASSSLLQETQYF
clone size: once; D gene: TRBD1; V gene: TRBV7-9; J gene: TRBJ2-2; CDR3 DNA: TGTGCCAGCAAGGAGGACAGGGTCGGGCGCACCGGGGAGCTGTTTTTT; CDR3 protein: CASKEDRVGRTGELFF
clone size: .; D gene: .; V gene: TRBV28; J gene: TRBJ2-5; CDR3 DNA: TGTGCCAGCAGTTCGGGCCCCTTTGGGGAGACCCAGTACTTC; CDR3 protein: CASSSGPFGETQYF
clone size: .; D gene: .; V gene: TRBV10-3; J gene: TRBJ1-1; CDR3 DNA: TGTGCCATCAGTGAGTCGATTGGACGGTTCGAAGCTTTCTTT; CDR3 protein: CAISESIGRFEAFF